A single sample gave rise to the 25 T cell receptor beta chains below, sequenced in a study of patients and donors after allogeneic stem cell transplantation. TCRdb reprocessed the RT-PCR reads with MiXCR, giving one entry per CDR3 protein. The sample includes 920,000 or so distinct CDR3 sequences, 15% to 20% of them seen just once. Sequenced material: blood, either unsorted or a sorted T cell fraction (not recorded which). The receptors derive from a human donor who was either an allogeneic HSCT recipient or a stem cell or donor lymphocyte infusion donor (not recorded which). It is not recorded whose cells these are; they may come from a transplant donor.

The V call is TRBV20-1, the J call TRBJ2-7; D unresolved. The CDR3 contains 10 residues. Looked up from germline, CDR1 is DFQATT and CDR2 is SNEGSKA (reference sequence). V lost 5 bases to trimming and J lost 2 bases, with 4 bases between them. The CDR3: CSAQTYEQYF. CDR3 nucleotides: TGCAGTGCTCAAACCTACGAGCAGTACTTC.

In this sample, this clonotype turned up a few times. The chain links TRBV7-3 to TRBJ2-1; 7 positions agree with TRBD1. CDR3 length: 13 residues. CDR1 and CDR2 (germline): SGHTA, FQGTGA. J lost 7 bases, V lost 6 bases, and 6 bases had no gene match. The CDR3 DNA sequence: TGTGCCAGCAGAGCCGGGACAGTAAATGAGCAGTTCTTC. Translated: CASRAGTVNEQFF.

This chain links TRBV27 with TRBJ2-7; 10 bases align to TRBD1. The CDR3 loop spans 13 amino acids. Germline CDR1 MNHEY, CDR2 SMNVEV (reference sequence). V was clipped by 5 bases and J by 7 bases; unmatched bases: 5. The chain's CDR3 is CASSVDRGQEQYF. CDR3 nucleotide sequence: TGTGCCAGCAGTGTAGACAGGGGGCAGGAGCAGTACTTC.

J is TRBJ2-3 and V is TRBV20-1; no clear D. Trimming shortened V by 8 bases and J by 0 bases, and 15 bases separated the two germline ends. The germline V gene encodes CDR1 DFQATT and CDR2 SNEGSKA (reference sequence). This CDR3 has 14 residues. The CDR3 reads CSQSLLPSTDTQYF. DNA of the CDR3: TGCAGTCAATCTCTTTTGCCTAGCACAGATACGCAGTATTTT.

CDR3 protein: CASSSGGDPSGNTIYF. CDR3 coding DNA: TGCGCCAGCAGCTCGGGTGGGGACCCCTCTGGAAACACCATATATTTT. The chain links TRBV5-1 to TRBJ1-3; weak D call: TRBD1 (5 bases). The V end was cut by 3 bases, the J end by 0 bases, with 13 bases between. Germline V gives CDR1 SGHRS, CDR2 YFSETQ. The CDR3 has 16 residues.

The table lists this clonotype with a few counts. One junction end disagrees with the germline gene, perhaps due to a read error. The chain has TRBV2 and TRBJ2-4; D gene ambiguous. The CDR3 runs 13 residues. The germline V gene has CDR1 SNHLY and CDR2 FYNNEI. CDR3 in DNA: TGCCTCCCTTCTCGCCTAGCCAAAAACATTCAGTACTTC. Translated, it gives CLPSRLAKNIQYF.

CDR3 nucleotide sequence: TGTGCCAGCAACCCAGGCGCAGGGGTCGTCCCCGGGGAGCTGTTTTTT. Translated, it gives CASNPGAGVVPGELFF. This sequence joins TRBV6-1 and TRBJ2-2, with a weak D call TRBD1 (6 bases). Germline loops: CDR1 MNHNS, CDR2 SASEGT. The CDR3 runs 16 residues. V lost 7 bases, J lost 6 bases, and 21 bases lay in between.

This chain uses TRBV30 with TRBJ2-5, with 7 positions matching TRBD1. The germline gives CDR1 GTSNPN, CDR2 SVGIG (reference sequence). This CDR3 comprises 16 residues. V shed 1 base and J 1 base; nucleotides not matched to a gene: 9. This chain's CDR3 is CAWSALVYRGQETQYF. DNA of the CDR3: TGTGCCTGGAGTGCTTTAGTCTACAGGGGCCAAGAGACCCAGTACTTC.

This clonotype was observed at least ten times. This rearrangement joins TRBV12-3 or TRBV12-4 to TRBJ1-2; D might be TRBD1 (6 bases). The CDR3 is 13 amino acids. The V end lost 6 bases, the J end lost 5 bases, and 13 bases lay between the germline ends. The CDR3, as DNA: TGTGCCAGCAGGCGGGACACTACTTATGGCTACACCTTC. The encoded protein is CASRRDTTYGYTF.

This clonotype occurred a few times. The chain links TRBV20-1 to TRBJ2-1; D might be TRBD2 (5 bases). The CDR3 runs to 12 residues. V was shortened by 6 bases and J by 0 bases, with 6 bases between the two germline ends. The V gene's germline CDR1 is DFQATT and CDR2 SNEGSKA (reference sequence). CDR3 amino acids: CSAGDSYNEQFF. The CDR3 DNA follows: TGCAGTGCCGGGGACTCCTACAATGAGCAGTTCTTC.

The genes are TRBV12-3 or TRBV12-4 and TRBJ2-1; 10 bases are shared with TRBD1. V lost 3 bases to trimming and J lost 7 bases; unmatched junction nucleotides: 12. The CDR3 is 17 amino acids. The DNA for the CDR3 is TGTGCCAGCAGTTTTTTATTGGGGGACAGGGGTTTTAATGAGCAGTTCTTC. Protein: CASSFLLGDRGFNEQFF.

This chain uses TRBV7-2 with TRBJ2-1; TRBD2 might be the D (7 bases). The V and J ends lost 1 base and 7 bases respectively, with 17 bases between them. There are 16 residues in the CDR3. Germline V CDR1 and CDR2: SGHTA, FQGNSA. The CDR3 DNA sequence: TGTGCCAGCAGCTTAGGAGGGGGGGGGAAGGTTAATGAGCAGTTCTTC. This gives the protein CASSLGGGGKVNEQFF.

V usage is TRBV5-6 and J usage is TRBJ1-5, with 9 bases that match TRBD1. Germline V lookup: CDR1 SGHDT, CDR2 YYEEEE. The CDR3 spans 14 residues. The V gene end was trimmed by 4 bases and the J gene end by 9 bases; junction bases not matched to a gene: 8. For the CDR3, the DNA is TGTGCCAGCAGCATCGACAGGGGGACGACGCCCCAGCATTTT. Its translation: CASSIDRGTTPQHF.

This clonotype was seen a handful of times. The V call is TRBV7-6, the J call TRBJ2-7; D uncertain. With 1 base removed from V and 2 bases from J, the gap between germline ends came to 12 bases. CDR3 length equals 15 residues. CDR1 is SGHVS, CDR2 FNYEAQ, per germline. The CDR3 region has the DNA TGTGCCAGCAGCTTAGGGGCTAGACAAGCCTACGAGCAGTACTTC. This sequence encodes CASSLGARQAYEQYF.

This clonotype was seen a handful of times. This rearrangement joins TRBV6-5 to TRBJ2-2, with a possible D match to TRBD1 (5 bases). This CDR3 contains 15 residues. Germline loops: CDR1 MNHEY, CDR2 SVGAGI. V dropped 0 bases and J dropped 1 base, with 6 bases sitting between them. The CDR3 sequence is CASSYSQGNTGELFF. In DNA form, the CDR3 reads TGTGCCAGCAGTTACTCCCAGGGGAACACCGGGGAGCTGTTTTTT.

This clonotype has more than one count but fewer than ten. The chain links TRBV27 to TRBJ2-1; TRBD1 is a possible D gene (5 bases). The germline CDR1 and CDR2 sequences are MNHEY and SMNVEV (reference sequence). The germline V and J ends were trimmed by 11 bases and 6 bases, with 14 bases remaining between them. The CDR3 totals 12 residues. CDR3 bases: TGTGCCGCGAGCAGGGTAGGCAATGAGCAGTTCTTC. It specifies CAASRVGNEQFF.

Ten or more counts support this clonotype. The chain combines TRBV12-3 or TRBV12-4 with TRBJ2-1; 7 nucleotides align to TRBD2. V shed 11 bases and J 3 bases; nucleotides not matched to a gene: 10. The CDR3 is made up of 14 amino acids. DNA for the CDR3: TGTGCCTCTAGCGGCTTCTCTTACTACAATGAGCAGTTCTTC. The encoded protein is CASSGFSYYNEQFF.

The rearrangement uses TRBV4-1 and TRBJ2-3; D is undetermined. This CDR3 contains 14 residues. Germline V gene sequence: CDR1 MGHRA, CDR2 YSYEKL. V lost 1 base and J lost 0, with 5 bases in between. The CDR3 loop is CASSQVVSTDTQYF. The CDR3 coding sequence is TGCGCCAGCAGCCAAGTGGTCAGCACAGATACGCAGTATTTT.

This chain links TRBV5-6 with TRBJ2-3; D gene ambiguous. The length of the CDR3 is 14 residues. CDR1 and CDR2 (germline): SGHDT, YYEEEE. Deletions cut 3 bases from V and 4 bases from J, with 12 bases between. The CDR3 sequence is CASSSAARPDTQYF. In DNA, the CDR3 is TGTGCCAGCAGCTCGGCGGCTCGCCCAGATACGCAGTATTTT. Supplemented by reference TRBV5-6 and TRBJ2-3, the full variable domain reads DAGVTQSPTHLIKTRGQQVTLRCSPKSGHDTVSWYQQALGQGPQFIFQYYEEEERQRGNFPDRFSGHQFPNYSSELNVNALLLGDSALYLCASSSAARPDTQYFGPGTRLTVL.

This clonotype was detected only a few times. CDR3 sequence reads: CASSSSRARGNQPQHF. The CDR3 DNA follows: TGTGCCAGCAGTTCAAGCAGGGCAAGGGGCAATCAGCCCCAGCATTTT. V usage is TRBV12-3 or TRBV12-4 and J usage is TRBJ1-5; D is possibly TRBD1 (5 bases). V shed 4 bases and J shed 2 bases, with 15 bases lying between them. CDR3 length: 16 amino acids.

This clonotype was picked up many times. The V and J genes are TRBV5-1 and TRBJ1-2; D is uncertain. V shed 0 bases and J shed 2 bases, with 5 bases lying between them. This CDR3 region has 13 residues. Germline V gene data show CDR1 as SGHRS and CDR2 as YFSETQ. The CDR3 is CASSLEVNYGYTF. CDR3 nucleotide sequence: TGCGCCAGCAGCTTGGAAGTAAACTATGGCTACACCTTC.

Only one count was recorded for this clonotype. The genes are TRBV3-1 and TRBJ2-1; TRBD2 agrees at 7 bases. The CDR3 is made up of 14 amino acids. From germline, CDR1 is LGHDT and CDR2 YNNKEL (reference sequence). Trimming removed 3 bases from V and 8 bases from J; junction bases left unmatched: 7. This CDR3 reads CASSQGVGRDEQFF. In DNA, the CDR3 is TGTGCCAGCAGCCAGGGCGTTGGGAGGGATGAGCAGTTCTTC.

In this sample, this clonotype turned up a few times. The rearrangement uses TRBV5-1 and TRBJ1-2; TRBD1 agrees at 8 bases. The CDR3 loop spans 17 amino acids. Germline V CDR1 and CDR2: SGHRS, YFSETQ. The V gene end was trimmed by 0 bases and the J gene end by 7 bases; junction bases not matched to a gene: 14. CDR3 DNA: TGCGCCAGCAGCTTGGATCCTACCCGACAGGGGAGGATTGGCTACACCTTC. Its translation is CASSLDPTRQGRIGYTF.

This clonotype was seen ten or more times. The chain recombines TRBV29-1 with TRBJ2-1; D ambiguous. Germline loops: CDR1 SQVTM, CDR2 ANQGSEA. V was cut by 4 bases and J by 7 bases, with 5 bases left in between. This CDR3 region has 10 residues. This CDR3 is CSVVQNEQFF. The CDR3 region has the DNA TGCAGCGTTGTTCAGAATGAGCAGTTCTTC.

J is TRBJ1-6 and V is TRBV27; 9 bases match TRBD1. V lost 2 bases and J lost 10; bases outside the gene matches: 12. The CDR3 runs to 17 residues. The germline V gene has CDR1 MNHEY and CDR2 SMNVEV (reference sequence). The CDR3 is CASSLNIPDRGRSPLHF. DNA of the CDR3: TGTGCCAGCAGTTTAAATATCCCGGACAGGGGCAGGTCACCCCTCCACTTT.